The 17 T cell receptor beta chains given below trace back to one sample, sequenced in a study of T cell responses to AZD1222 COVID-19 vaccine. This table comes from immunoSEQ multiplex PCR, and its TCRdb copy is limited to in-frame clones, with some not included. The sample lists roughly 120,000 clones; approximately 90% were seen once. The sequencing used peripheral blood, collected on day 0 of AZD1222 vaccination. These receptors all stem from an adult in good health.

The chain carries TRBV10-3 and TRBJ1-5; TRBD1 agrees at 9 bases. With 0 bases clipped from V and 6 bases from J, the junction kept 9 bases outside the gene matches. Germline V lookup: CDR1 ENHRY, CDR2 SYGVKD. There are 17 residues in the CDR3. The CDR3 region is CAISESVGTGNAQPQHF. The CDR3 DNA is TGTGCCATCAGTGAGTCAGTAGGGACAGGGAACGCTCAGCCCCAGCATTTT.

This chain links TRBV4-2 with TRBJ1-1; no definite D call. V dropped 4 bases and J dropped 1 base, with 16 bases sitting between them. This CDR3 is 16 amino acids long. Looked up from germline, CDR1 is LGHNA and CDR2 is YNFKEQ. CDR3 sequence: CASSPKTRAGNTEAFF. The DNA of the CDR3 is TGTGCCAGCAGCCCCAAAACTCGGGCAGGGAACACTGAAGCTTTCTTT.

The chain is built from TRBV24-1 and TRBJ2-3, with D unclear. CDR3 size: 13 residues. Germline CDR1 is KGHDR and CDR2 is SFDVKD. Trimming took off 10 bases at V and 0 bases at J, with 10 bases between the two ends. CDR3: CATKRDSTDTQYF. CDR3 nucleotide sequence: TGTGCCACAAAGAGAGACAGCACAGATACGCAGTATTTT.

J is TRBJ2-3 and V is TRBV6-5, with 14 bases identical to TRBD2. The CDR3 runs 16 residues. J was trimmed by 7 bases and V by 4 bases; bases with no gene match: 7. Looked up from germline, CDR1 is MNHEY and CDR2 is SVGAGI. This chain's CDR3 is CASSSETSGRANTQYF. In DNA form, the CDR3 reads TGTGCCAGCAGTTCGGAGACTAGCGGGAGGGCCAATACGCAGTATTTT.

Written as DNA, the CDR3 is TGCAGTGCTAGTCCGTTGGCTAGCGGGAGAGCAGATACGCAGTATTTT. Translating gives CSASPLASGRADTQYF. The rearrangement links TRBV20-1 to TRBJ2-3, with 10 nucleotides matching TRBD2. J lost 4 bases, V lost 3 bases, and 10 bases had no gene match. This CDR3 has 16 residues. Germline CDR1 DFQATT, CDR2 SNEGSKA (reference sequence).

The chain links TRBV30 to TRBJ2-3; D is ambiguous. The length of the CDR3 is 15 residues. Trimming removed 5 bases at V and 5 bases at J, with 20 bases between. Germline CDR1 reads GTSNPN; CDR2 reads SVGIG (reference sequence). CDR3 coding DNA: TGTGCCTGGGCCACCTTCCGCGTCAGAGGAGATACGCAGTATTTT. This encodes CAWATFRVRGDTQYF. Using reference TRBV30 and TRBJ2-3 for the parts outside the CDR3, the full variable domain is SQTIHQWPATLVQPVGSPLSLECTVEGTSNPNLYWYRQAAGRGLQLLFYSVGIGQISSEVPQNLSASRPQDRQFILSSKKLLLSDSGFYLCAWATFRVRGDTQYFGPGTRLTVL.

With respect to this clone: Other DNA sequences from this sample encode an identical CDR3 as well. V gene TRBV30 combines with J gene TRBJ1-1; D gene ambiguous. V dropped 3 bases and J dropped 0 bases, with 8 bases sitting between them. Germline V CDR1 and CDR2: GTSNPN, SVGIG (reference sequence). The CDR3 runs 13 residues. CDR3 DNA sequence: TGTGCCTGGAGCCGCGGCATGAACACTGAAGCTTTCTTT. Translating it yields CAWSRGMNTEAFF.

V and J are TRBV11-2 and TRBJ1-1; D call uncertain. The germline V gene encodes CDR1 SGHAT and CDR2 FQNNGV. The CDR3 loop spans 14 amino acids. Trimming shortened V by 3 bases and J by 0 bases, and 8 bases separated the two germline ends. This CDR3 reads CASSFRALNTEAFF. Here the CDR3 DNA reads TGTGCCAGCAGCTTCAGAGCTCTGAACACTGAAGCTTTCTTT.

This sequence joins TRBV6-1 and TRBJ1-1, with D possibly being TRBD1 (6 bases). The ends were cut back, 3 bases at V and 1 base at J, with 9 bases in the middle. CDR3 length equals 14 residues. Germline-derived CDR1 and CDR2 are MNHNS and SASEGT. CDR3 sequence reads: CASSEETGNTEAFF. The DNA for the CDR3 is TGTGCCAGCAGTGAGGAGACAGGGAACACTGAAGCTTTCTTT.

This chain joins TRBV19 and TRBJ1-2, with D possibly TRBD1 on 5 matching bases. Germline lookup yields CDR1 LNHDA and CDR2 SQIVND (reference sequence). The CDR3 loop spans 14 amino acids. Trimming took off 2 bases at V and 0 bases at J, with 7 bases between the two ends. The chain's CDR3 is CASSIRDANYGYTF. CDR3 sequence (DNA): TGTGCCAGTAGTATAAGGGACGCTAACTATGGCTACACCTTC. The whole variable domain, filled in from reference TRBV19 and TRBJ1-2, reads DGGITQSPKYLFRKEGQNVTLSCEQNLNHDAMYWYRQDPGQGLRLIYYSQIVNDFQKGDIAEGYSVSREKKESFPLTVTSAQKNPTAFYLCASSIRDANYGYTFGSGTRLTVV.

The chain's CDR3 is CAIRENQGVAFF. The DNA for the CDR3 is TGTGCCATCAGGGAGAATCAGGGGGTCGCTTTCTTT. The chain has TRBV10-3 and TRBJ1-1; TRBD1 matches 7 bases. Germline V gene sequence: CDR1 ENHRY, CDR2 SYGVKD. The CDR3 covers 12 residues. The trim removed 6 bases at V and 11 bases at J, leaving 9 bases unmatched.

The DNA of the CDR3 is TGTGCCAGCAGCACCTCGGACAGGAACTATGGCTACACCTTC. Residues: CASSTSDRNYGYTF. The chain is built from TRBV7-9 and TRBJ1-2; 7 nucleotides align to TRBD1. This CDR3 contains 14 residues. The V gene's germline CDR1 is SEHNR and CDR2 FQNEAQ (reference sequence). After removal of 5 bases from V and 2 bases from J, the junction contained 5 bases not matched to a gene.

The V gene is TRBV6-5, the J gene TRBJ1-6, with 9 bases that match TRBD1. The CDR3 length is 14 residues. With V trimmed by 6 bases and J by 7 bases, 4 bases remained unmatched. CDR1 and CDR2 (germline): MNHEY, SVGAGI. CDR3 amino acids: CASRAGTGNSPLHF. CDR3 nucleotide sequence: TGTGCCAGCAGAGCCGGGACAGGGAATTCACCCCTCCACTTT.

About this clone itself: A junction boundary mismatches the germline segment, possibly from a read error. For the CDR3, the DNA is TGCGCCAGCAGCCAAGCCCCAACAAGCGGGGTCTACGGGCAGTACTTC. This codes for CASSQAPTSGVYGQYF. The rearrangement uses TRBV4-1 and TRBJ2-7, with TRBD2 matching 7 bases. Germline V CDR1 and CDR2: MGHRA, YSYEKL. The CDR3 runs 16 residues.

There are a few counts of this clone. The CDR3 coding sequence is TGTGCCAGCAGTTTGGGCGGCCTAGATGGCTACACCTTC. Translated: CASSLGGLDGYTF. The chain uses TRBV12-3 or TRBV12-4 and TRBJ1-2; D gene ambiguous. This CDR3 region has 13 residues. V gave up 3 bases and J gave up 6 bases, with 11 bases separating them.

The rearrangement uses TRBV9 and TRBJ1-5; 7 bases line up with TRBD1. Trimming took 4 bases from V and 4 from J; bases not matched to a gene: 5. Germline V gene sequence: CDR1 SGDLS, CDR2 YYNGEE. CDR3 length: 14 amino acids. The CDR3 DNA follows: TGTGCCAGCAGCCGGGACAGATGGAATCAGCCCCAGCATTTT. Protein sequence: CASSRDRWNQPQHF.

CDR3 in DNA: TGTGCCAGCAGCCAGGACGGTGGGGGGGCGTCCGGCAATCAGCCCCAGCATTTT. Translated: CASSQDGGGASGNQPQHF. The chain recombines TRBV6-2 or TRBV6-3 with TRBJ1-5; perhaps TRBD1 as D (6 bases). This CDR3 has 18 amino acids. The V gene's germline CDR1 is MNHEY and CDR2 SVGEGT. V was trimmed by 6 bases and J by 2 bases, leaving 23 bases between them.